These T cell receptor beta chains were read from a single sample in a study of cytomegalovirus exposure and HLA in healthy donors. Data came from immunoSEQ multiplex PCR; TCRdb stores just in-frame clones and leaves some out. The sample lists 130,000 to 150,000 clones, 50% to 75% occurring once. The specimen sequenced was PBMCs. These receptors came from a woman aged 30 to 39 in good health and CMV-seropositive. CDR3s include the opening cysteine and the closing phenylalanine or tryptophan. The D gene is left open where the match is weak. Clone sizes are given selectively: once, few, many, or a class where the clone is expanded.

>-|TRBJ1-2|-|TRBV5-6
TGTGCCAGCAGTCTAGGAGGGATCGGACATGGCTACACCTTC
CASSLGGIGHGYTF
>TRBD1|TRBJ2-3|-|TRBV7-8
TGTGCCAGCAGCTTAGCGGGACAGGGACTTGGGGATACGCAGTATTTT
CASSLAGQGLGDTQYF
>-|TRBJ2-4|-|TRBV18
TGTGCCAGCTCACGGGTTACCCTGACGGACTTCTTCAAAAACATTCAGTACTTC
CASSRVTLTDFFKNIQYF
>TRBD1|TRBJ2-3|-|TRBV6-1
TGTGCCAGCAGCCGGGGACAGGGGGTCGCAGATACGCAGTATTTT
CASSRGQGVADTQYF
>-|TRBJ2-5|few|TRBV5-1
TGCGCCAGCAGCTTGGTCTTGGAGACCCAGTACTTC
CASSLVLETQYF
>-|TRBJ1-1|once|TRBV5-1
TGCGCCAGCACCCAAACAGGGAACACTGAAGCTTTCTTT
CASTQTGNTEAFF
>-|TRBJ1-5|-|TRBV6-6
TGTGCCAGCTTTTCGCCTCTACAGCCCCAGCATTTT
CASFSPLQPQHF
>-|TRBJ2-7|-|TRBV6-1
TGTGCCAGCAGTCGGGGACACCCCTACGAGCAGTACTTC
CASSRGHPYEQYF
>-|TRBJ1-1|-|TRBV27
TGTGCCAGCCGTGCGGGGTCGAACACTGAAGCTTTCTTT
CASRAGSNTEAFF
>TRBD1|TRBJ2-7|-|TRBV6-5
TGTGCCAGCAGTTACGGACAGGGGATTTCCTACGAGCAGTACTTC
CASSYGQGISYEQYF
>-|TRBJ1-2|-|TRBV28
TGTGCCAGCAAAAACCCCGAACGGGTTGGGTATGGCTACACCTTC
CASKNPERVGYGYTF
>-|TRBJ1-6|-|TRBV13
TGTGCCAGCAGCTTAGCCGGCGGTTTGCAATCACCCCTCCACTTT
CASSLAGGLQSPLHF
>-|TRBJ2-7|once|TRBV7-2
TGTGCCAGCTCCCCGCCCAACGGTTACGAGCAGTACTTC
CASSPPNGYEQYF
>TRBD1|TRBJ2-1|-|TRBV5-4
TGTGCCAGCAGCTTGGGGGGACAGGGCCCCTACAATGAGCAGTTCTTC
CASSLGGQGPYNEQFF
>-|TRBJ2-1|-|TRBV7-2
TGTGCCAGCAGCTTCCGTTCCCGCTACAATGAGCAGTTCTTC
CASSFRSRYNEQFF
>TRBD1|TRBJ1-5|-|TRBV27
TGTGCCAGCAGTTTCAACAGGGGGCCTAATCAGCCCCAGCATTTT
CASSFNRGPNQPQHF
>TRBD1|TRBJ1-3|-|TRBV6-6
TGTGCCAGCAGTGGACAGGGGATGACTGGAAACACCATATATTTT
CASSGQGMTGNTIYF
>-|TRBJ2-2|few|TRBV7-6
TGTGCCAGCAGCTTACGAGGGGGAACCGGGGAGCTGTTTTTT
CASSLRGGTGELFF
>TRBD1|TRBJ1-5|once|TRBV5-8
TGTGCCAGCAGCCTGGGACAGTTGGGTCAGCCCCAGCATTTT
CASSLGQLGQPQHF
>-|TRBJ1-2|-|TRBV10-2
TGCGCCAGCAGTGAGACCGGGTCGACGGTAAACTATGGCTACACCTTC
CASSETGSTVNYGYTF